This TCR beta chain was recovered during a study of cytomegalovirus exposure and HLA in healthy donors (dated by TCRdb to the late 2010s). Regarding the complete study: An earlier analysis of 550 to 700 of the donors reported 276 Gb of sequence data and about 100 million unique TCR beta sequences from some 180 million T cells. About 280 gigabases of sequencing data and around 90 million unique TCR sequences made up an early release that covered fewer than 650 HLA-typed donors. The genetic ancestry cluster associated with self-reported Caucasian donors included 81% of the roughly 400 genotyped donors. The study aimed to test whether signatures of past pathogen exposure could be identified by cataloging public T cell receptors. Using immunosequencing, the study profiled T cell repertoires from around 680 subjects and related those repertoires to cytomegalovirus serostatus. Besides the first cohort of roughly 660 subjects, a separate validation cohort made up of roughly 120 different subjects was used. To predict cytomegalovirus infection status, the study brought together high-throughput TCR immunosequencing, statistical association of individual TCRs with disease status, and machine learning. In a later analysis, previously published TCR beta repertoires from hundreds of donors were re-analyzed and high-resolution HLA genotyping was added so that TCR occurrence patterns could be studied. Rather than drawing on any new phenotypic data, the later analysis identified candidate immune exposures from TCR beta sequences and the way those sequences occurred across donors. An earlier analysis of approximately 640 of the donors applied high-throughput TCR beta sequencing to assess whether each TCR beta V gene segment acted as functional or pseudogenic. Donor age, sex, ethnicity and CMV serostatus were compiled alongside the repertoire data. A later genetic analysis used genome-wide SNP genotypes for about 65% of the roughly 700 donors, treating that subset as a discovery cohort. Every discovery cohort repertoire had been produced on one sequencing platform. HLA typing included class I and class II loci at four-digit resolution. Typing coverage differed by locus: A, B, C, DRB1 and DQB1 were typed in roughly 620-640 donors, DQA1 in about 500, DPA1 in some 600, and DPB1 in just under 480. Four or five DR-DQ haplotypes were handled as single units for association and clustering, since linkage in the cohort was strong. Among about 400 genotyped donors of the cohort, an average of around 240,000 unique TCR beta nucleotide sequences was sequenced per donor, of which approximately 18% were non-productive.

The cohort comprised 550 to 700 healthy bone marrow donors. At the time of sampling, every cohort member was nominally healthy, though immune exposures that went unrecorded were likely present. CMV serostatus was positive for 289 and negative for 352 of the 666 cohort members, and was not recorded for this donor. Every donor gave a peripheral blood sample, and the peripheral blood mononuclear cells from that sample were used for TCR beta sequencing. Genomic DNA was extracted from the blood cell samples with the Qiagen DNeasy Blood Extraction Kit. Results the study describes overall, beyond this receptor: Because HLA typing was missing for some donors at each locus, association tests included only the typed subset. Specific HLA alleles were associated with over 15,000 TCR beta sequences at a false discovery rate of 0.05 in a later analysis. According to a later analysis, most CMV-associated TCR beta chains appeared to be HLA-restricted, and the HLA associations seemed to be driven largely by CMV exposure. Strong co-occurrence of HLA alleles, especially DR and DQ, made assigning TCR associations to individual alleles difficult. In both the original and validation cohorts, the classifier was reported to diagnose cytomegalovirus status with high specificity and sensitivity. A later genetic analysis associated a missense DCLRE1C variant with V-gene and J-gene trimming of TCR beta chains, and an independent cohort replicated the association. While some public TCRs were present in many individuals, most TCR sequences turned up only very rarely across donors. The only immune exposure information available for the cohort was CMV serostatus. A later analysis reported that several top co-occurrence clusters appeared linked to parvovirus B19, influenza, CMV and Epstein-Barr virus. Some IMGT-functional V segments, including TRBV6-2 and TRBV6-3, could not be distinguished by the 87-base-pair reads and were therefore excluded. The authors suggested that the approach could potentially be generalized to other disease states and immunological phenotypes. A later genetic analysis reported fewer N-insertions in productive TCRs among donors in an Asian-associated ancestry cluster than the roughly 620-donor mean. Three of the identified cytomegalovirus-associated TCR beta chains were confirmed in vitro to be specific for cytomegalovirus antigens. Only TCR beta chains were sequenced in this cohort, and the absence of alpha or paired-chain data limited detectable features. Correlated functional status among segregating V segments might be attributable to linkage disequilibrium, but an unknown experimental factor could not be ruled out. Roughly uniform sequencing depth across donors was assumed in presence/absence analyses, although this assumption may not hold. According to a later analysis, TCR association rates differed among HLA loci, with DRB1 alleles showing the most associated TCRs and HLA-C alleles showing the fewest. Compared with equally common non-associated chains, HLA-associated TCR beta chains in a later analysis were more clonally expanded and had lower generation probabilities. The study listed over 150 TCR beta chains as associated with cytomegalovirus. Because counts were too low, roughly 17 rarely observed V segments, including chromosome 9 orphons, were left out of the earlier analysis of 587 of the donors. Broadly in line with IMGT annotations, most TCR beta V segments showed up in productive rearrangements about 90% or about 30% of the time in an earlier analysis of several hundred of the donors. A further reported finding was that TCR beta sequences accurately predicted the HLA-A and HLA-B alleles for most subjects in the first cohort. A cluster of highly shared sequence variants was judged likely to be a technical artifact of the sequencing pipeline.

V has 5 bases trimmed and J has 4 bases trimmed; junction bases matching no gene number 4. Looking up the germline V gene yields CDR1 SQVTM and CDR2 ANQGSEA. Counted from cysteine to phenylalanine, this CDR3 has 13 amino acids. Just CDR3 DNA is preserved here, 39 bases in frame from base 1. Libraries were prepared through the immunoSEQ multiplex PCR assay. For the multiplex PCR, a mixture combining 60 forward primers for TCR Vbeta segments and 13 reverse primers for TCR Jbeta segments was used. A multiplex PCR assay on genomic DNA amplified the CDR3 region of rearranged TCR beta genes. The Illumina HiSeq System was used to sequence the amplified TCR beta libraries as 87-base-pair reads. The study's processing was this. A later analysis tallied 75 million to 95 million unique TCR beta chains across the 700 or so repertoires, and around 10 million of those chains were shared by two or more donors. Raw reads were error-corrected and collapsed into unique sequences with a nearest-neighbor algorithm that merged closely related sequences to remove PCR and sequencing errors. Alignment of CDR3 sequences to IMGT reference sequences was used to assign V, D and J gene segments. For a sequence to be retained, a match of at least six nucleotides was required to both a V gene segment and a J gene segment. Rearrangements were classified as productive when the CDR3 lacked stop codons and remained in frame with V and J, and all other rearrangements were classified as non-productive. Following IMGT convention, CDR3 was defined as the stretch from the second conserved V-encoded cysteine to the conserved J-encoded phenylalanine. In an earlier analysis of around 540 of the donors, sequences lacking an unambiguous match to a single V gene segment were excluded. In an earlier analysis of approximately 560 of the donors, a V segment was called functional when productive rearrangements were above 56.7%, and segregating when the standard deviation between donors exceeded 5%. A statistical classification framework was built for diagnosing cytomegalovirus status from the catalog of TCR beta chain sequences. In a later analysis, TCR nucleotide sequences were compared against IMGT/GENE-DB human TR gene sequences so that V and J genes could be assigned. The TCRdist pipeline was used in a later analysis to assign CDR3 sequences and most-parsimonious VDJ recombination scenarios. A later analysis defined each TCR beta chain by its CDR3 amino acid sequence plus V-gene family, and excluded reads lacking a unique V-gene family. In a later analysis, some 600 highly shared, low-generation-probability nucleotide sequences were removed to address suspected cross-contamination and a sequencing artifact. In a later analysis, a clonal expansion index for each public chain was calculated from normalized within-repertoire ranks of inferred template counts. A later analysis computed generation probabilities with a VDJ recombination model fitted to out-of-frame rearrangements, and checked the results against IGoR. A later analysis scored TCR-TCR, TCR-HLA and TCR-CMV co-occurrence with hypergeometric tests, applying a repertoire-size bias correction to TCR pairs. To estimate false discovery rates, a later analysis permuted the HLA or CMV assignments 20 times. A later analysis grouped co-occurring TCRs with DBSCAN, adding TCRdist sequence similarity when clustering within HLA-allele-positive subsets. Repertoires with fewer than 30,000 or more than 120,000 public chains, plus five repertoires with anomalous nucleotide sharing, were excluded from co-occurrence clustering. This is the immuneACCESS table as TCRdb keeps it, with only in-frame sequences that have V and J called. A part of the clones is gone; compared with another copy, unresolved V genes explain less than half, and the rest is unexplained. The DNA gave D and trimming, while V, J and clone size come from that table. The sample table records roughly 130,000 clones; 70% to 80% of these occur just once. In total, the top ten clones hold 2.5% to 3% of the sample.

As concerns this clone: Its specific antigen is unknown. No much larger clone exists at a distance of one base, and base qualities are not known.

Sequencing was done on a sample of PBMCs. Recombination connected TRBV29-1 to TRBJ2-7; TRBD1 fits 11 bases in the junction. The clonotype originates from a human donor in good health. The DNA sequence is as follows: TGCAGCGTTTGGACAGGGGGCACATACGAGCAGTACTTC. It is translated as CSVWTGGTYEQYF.